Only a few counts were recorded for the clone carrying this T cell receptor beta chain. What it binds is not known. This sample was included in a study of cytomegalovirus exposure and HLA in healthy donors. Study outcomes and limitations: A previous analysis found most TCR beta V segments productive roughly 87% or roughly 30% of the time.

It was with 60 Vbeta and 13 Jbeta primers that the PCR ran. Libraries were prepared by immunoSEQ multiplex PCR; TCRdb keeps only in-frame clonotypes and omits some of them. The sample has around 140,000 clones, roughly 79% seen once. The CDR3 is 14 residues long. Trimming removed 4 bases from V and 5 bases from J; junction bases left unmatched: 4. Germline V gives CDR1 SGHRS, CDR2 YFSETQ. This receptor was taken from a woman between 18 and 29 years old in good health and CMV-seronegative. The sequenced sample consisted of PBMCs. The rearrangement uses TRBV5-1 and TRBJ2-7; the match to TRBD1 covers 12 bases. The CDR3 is CASSPGTGGHEQYF. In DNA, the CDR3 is TGCGCCAGCAGCCCCGGGACAGGGGGCCACGAGCAGTACTTC.